These T cell receptor beta chains were read from a single sample in a study of cytomegalovirus exposure and HLA in healthy donors. Only in-frame clones appear in the TCRdb table, and some are missing; sequencing was by immunoSEQ multiplex PCR. In the table there are about 130,000 clones, around 80% of which are singletons. Sequences were obtained from PBMCs. The receptors stem from a man aged 30 to 45 in good health. CDR3s include the opening cysteine and the closing phenylalanine or tryptophan. A D gene is named only where the DNA matches it firmly. The size entry is marked missing in some rows and otherwise reads once, few, many or a size class.

TRBV7-9	NA	TRBD1	TRBJ2-7	CASSPDRGRGEQYF	TGTGCCAGCAGCCCCGACAGGGGCCGGGGCGAGCAGTACTTC
TRBV5-4	NA	TRBD2	TRBJ2-7	CASSSWSSGSYEQYF	TGTGCCAGCAGCTCGTGGTCTAGCGGGAGCTACGAGCAGTACTTC
TRBV7-8	few	NA	TRBJ2-7	CAGGGSGGGYEQYF	TGTGCCGGAGGGGGATCCGGGGGAGGGTACGAGCAGTACTTC
TRBV6-1	NA	NA	TRBJ2-7	CASSEGPGRSYEQYF	TGTGCCAGCAGTGAAGGTCCGGGGAGATCCTACGAGCAGTACTTC
TRBV29-1	NA	TRBD2	TRBJ2-7	CSVAASGSYEQYF	TGCAGCGTTGCGGCTAGCGGATCCTACGAGCAGTACTTC
TRBV11-2	NA	TRBD1	TRBJ1-1	CASSLVVGQGNTEAFF	TGTGCCAGCAGCTTAGTCGTCGGACAGGGGAACACTGAAGCTTTCTTT
TRBV5-1	NA	TRBD1	TRBJ2-5	CASSRGQGLETQYF	TGCGCCAGCAGCAGGGGACAGGGCTTGGAGACCCAGTACTTC
TRBV2	few	TRBD1	TRBJ1-1	CASRPTGGPSEAFF	TGTGCCAGCAGACCGACAGGGGGACCTTCTGAAGCTTTCTTT
TRBV6-5	NA	TRBD1	TRBJ1-2	CASRRQGAYGYTF	TGTGCCAGCAGAAGACAGGGCGCCTATGGCTACACCTTC
TRBV7-9	NA	NA	TRBJ2-3	CASSLVRVPVGADTQYF	TGTGCCAGCAGCTTAGTACGGGTACCAGTAGGTGCAGATACGCAGTATTTT
TRBV4-3	NA	NA	TRBJ1-1	CASSQETGEAFF	TGCGCCAGCAGCCAAGAGACAGGCGAAGCTTTCTTT
TRBV18	NA	TRBD1	TRBJ2-7	CASSPGGTGPYEQYF	TGTGCCAGCTCCCCCGGGGGGACAGGGCCCTACGAGCAGTACTTC
TRBV13	NA	NA	TRBJ2-4	CASSFSLAKNIQYF	TGTGCCAGCAGCTTTAGCCTAGCCAAAAACATTCAGTACTTC
TRBV18	NA	TRBD2	TRBJ2-3	CASSPPGREGRDTQYF	TGTGCCAGCTCACCACCGGGGCGGGAGGGCCGCGATACGCAGTATTTT
TRBV2	few	NA	TRBJ2-1	CASSEWGGAGEQFF	TGTGCCAGCAGTGAATGGGGGGGGGCGGGAGAGCAGTTCTTC
TRBV4-1	NA	TRBD2	TRBJ2-3	CASSPTSGPLTDTQYF	TGCGCCAGCAGCCCGACTAGCGGGCCCCTCACAGATACGCAGTATTTT
TRBV27	NA	TRBD1	TRBJ2-1	CASTPQGASYNEQFF	TGTGCCAGCACCCCCCAGGGGGCCTCCTACAATGAGCAGTTCTTC
TRBV7-9	once	TRBD2	TRBJ2-7	CASSSLAGGSSYEQYF	TGTGCCAGCAGCTCACTAGCGGGAGGAAGCTCCTACGAGCAGTACTTC
TRBV7-2	NA	NA	TRBJ2-5	CASSLVQAKRETQYF	TGTGCCAGCAGCTTAGTGCAAGCCAAGCGAGAGACCCAGTACTTC
TRBV7-9	once	TRBD2	TRBJ2-5	CASSFRRTSGSRETQYF	TGTGCCAGCAGCTTCCGCCGGACTAGCGGGAGTAGGGAGACCCAGTACTTC
TRBV27	NA	TRBD1	TRBJ2-7	CASSTIRDRGPGRPSSYEQYF	TGTGCCAGCAGTACCATCCGGGACAGGGGCCCGGGCCGACCGAGCTCCTACGAGCAGTACTTC
TRBV9	NA	NA	TRBJ2-1	CASSVWGPSDEQFF	TGTGCCAGCAGCGTCTGGGGGCCCAGTGATGAGCAGTTCTTC
TRBV30	NA	NA	TRBJ1-1	CAWSVTGTVNTEAFF	TGTGCCTGGAGTGTTACAGGGACCGTGAACACTGAAGCTTTCTTT
TRBV7-6	NA	NA	TRBJ1-2	CASSWGGANYGYTF	TGTGCCAGCAGCTGGGGGGGGGCGAACTATGGCTACACCTTC
TRBV4-2	few	NA	TRBJ1-5	CASSQVVGGPGQPQHF	TGTGCCAGCAGCCAAGTTGTCGGGGGTCCAGGGCAGCCCCAGCATTTT
TRBV5-6	NA	NA	TRBJ1-5	CASSLAGSLGPQHF	TGTGCCAGCAGCTTGGCAGGCAGCCTGGGGCCCCAGCATTTT
TRBV15	NA	TRBD2	TRBJ2-1	CATSRALPGTSGTNEQFF	TGTGCCACCAGCAGAGCCCTCCCCGGGACTAGCGGGACGAATGAGCAGTTCTTC
TRBV18	NA	NA	TRBJ2-7	CASSPAQGTSYEQYF	TGTGCCAGCTCACCAGCGCAGGGAACCTCCTACGAGCAGTACTTC
TRBV7-3	NA	NA	TRBJ1-1	CASSPGMNTEAFF	TGTGCCAGCAGCCCGGGGATGAACACTGAAGCTTTCTTT
TRBV30	NA	TRBD1	TRBJ1-5	CAWSARDRVAQPQHF	TGTGCCTGGAGTGCACGTGACAGGGTAGCCCAGCCCCAGCATTTT
TRBV7-9	few	NA	TRBJ2-1	CASSPGLSSYNEQFF	TGTGCCAGCAGCCCCGGACTGAGCTCCTACAATGAGCAGTTCTTC
TRBV19	once	NA	TRBJ1-1	CASSERRGLNTEAFF	TGTGCCAGTAGTGAGCGGCGGGGGTTGAACACTGAAGCTTTCTTT
TRBV7-9	NA	NA	TRBJ2-1	CASSFPLGGNEQFF	TGTGCCAGCAGCTTTCCTCTAGGGGGTAATGAGCAGTTCTTC
TRBV9	NA	TRBD2	TRBJ2-5	CASSVVVAGKETQYF	TGTGCCAGCAGCGTAGTGGTAGCGGGAAAAGAGACCCAGTACTTC
TRBV6-5	NA	TRBD2	TRBJ2-2	CASSTSGTHTGELFF	TGTGCCAGCAGTACTAGCGGGACACACACCGGGGAGCTGTTTTTT
TRBV7-3	NA	NA	TRBJ2-2	CASSSTPGGSGELFF	TGTGCCAGCAGCTCGACCCCTGGGGGGTCCGGGGAGCTGTTTTTT
TRBV29-1	NA	TRBD1	TRBJ2-5	CSVELTGGETQYF	TGCAGCGTTGAGCTTACAGGGGGCGAGACCCAGTACTTC
TRBV6-5	NA	TRBD1	TRBJ1-1	CASSGTGGGAEAFF	TGTGCCAGCAGTGGGACAGGGGGCGGCGCTGAAGCTTTCTTT
TRBV29-1	few	TRBD2	TRBJ2-3	CSVETSGSSDTQYF	TGCAGCGTTGAGACTAGCGGGAGTTCAGATACGCAGTATTTT
TRBV11-2	NA	TRBD1	TRBJ2-7	CASSPPGQGRDEQYF	TGTGCCAGCAGCCCTCCGGGACAGGGGAGGGACGAGCAGTACTTC
TRBV9	NA	NA	TRBJ2-2	CASSVGGPAPGELFF	TGTGCCAGCAGCGTAGGGGGCCCGGCCCCCGGGGAGCTGTTTTTT
TRBV6-6	NA	NA	TRBJ2-3	CASIWGGASTDTQYF	TGTGCCAGCATATGGGGCGGGGCTAGCACAGATACGCAGTATTTT
TRBV4-1	once	NA	TRBJ1-5	CASSQDPGDRNQPQHF	TGCGCCAGCAGCCAGGACCCAGGGGATCGTAATCAGCCCCAGCATTTT
TRBV4-1	NA	NA	TRBJ2-1	CASSRLGTSYNEQFF	TGCGCCAGCAGCCGACTAGGTACCTCCTACAATGAGCAGTTCTTC
TRBV5-4	NA	TRBD2	TRBJ2-7	CASSPGFTGTSGRIYEQYF	TGTGCCAGCAGCCCGGGGTTCACCGGGACTAGCGGGAGGATCTACGAGCAGTACTTC